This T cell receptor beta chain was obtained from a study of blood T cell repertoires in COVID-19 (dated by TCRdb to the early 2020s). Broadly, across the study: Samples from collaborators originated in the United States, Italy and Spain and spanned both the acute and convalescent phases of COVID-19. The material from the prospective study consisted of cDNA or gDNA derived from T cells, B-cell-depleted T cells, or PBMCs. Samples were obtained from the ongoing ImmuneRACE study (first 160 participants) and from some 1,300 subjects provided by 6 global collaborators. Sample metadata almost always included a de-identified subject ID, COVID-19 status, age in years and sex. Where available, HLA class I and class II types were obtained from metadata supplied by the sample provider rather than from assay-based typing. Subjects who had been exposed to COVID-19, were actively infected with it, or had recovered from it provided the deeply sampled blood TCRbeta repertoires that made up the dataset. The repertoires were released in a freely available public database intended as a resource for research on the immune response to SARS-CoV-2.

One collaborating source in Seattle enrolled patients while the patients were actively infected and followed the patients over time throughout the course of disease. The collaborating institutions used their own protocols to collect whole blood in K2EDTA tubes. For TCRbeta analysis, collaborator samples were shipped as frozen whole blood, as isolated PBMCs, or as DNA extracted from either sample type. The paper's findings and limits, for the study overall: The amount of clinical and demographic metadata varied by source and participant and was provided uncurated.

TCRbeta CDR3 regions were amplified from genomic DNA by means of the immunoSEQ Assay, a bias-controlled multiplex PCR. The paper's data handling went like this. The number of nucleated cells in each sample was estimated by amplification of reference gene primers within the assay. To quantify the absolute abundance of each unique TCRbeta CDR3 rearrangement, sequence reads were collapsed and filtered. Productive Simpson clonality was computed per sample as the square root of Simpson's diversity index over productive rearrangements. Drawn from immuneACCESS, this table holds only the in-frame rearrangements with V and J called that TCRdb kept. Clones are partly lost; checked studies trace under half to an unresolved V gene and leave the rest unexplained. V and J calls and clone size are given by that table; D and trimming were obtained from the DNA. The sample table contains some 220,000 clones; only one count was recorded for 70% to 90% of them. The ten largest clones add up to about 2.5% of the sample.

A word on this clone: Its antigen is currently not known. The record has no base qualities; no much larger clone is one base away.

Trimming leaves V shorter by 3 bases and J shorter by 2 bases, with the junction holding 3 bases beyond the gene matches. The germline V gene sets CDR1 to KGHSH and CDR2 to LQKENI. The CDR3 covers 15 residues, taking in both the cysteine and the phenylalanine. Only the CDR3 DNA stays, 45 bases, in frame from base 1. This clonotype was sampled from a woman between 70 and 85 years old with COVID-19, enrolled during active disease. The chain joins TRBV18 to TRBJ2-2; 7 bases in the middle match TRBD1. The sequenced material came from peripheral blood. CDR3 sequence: CASSPWDSNTGELFF. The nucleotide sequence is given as TGTGCCAGCTCACCTTGGGACAGCAACACCGGGGAGCTGTTTTTT.